This TCR beta chain was identified during a study of OX40 agonist ivuxolimab in advanced cancers. Across the whole study: Every 2 weeks, ivuxolimab was infused into the patients intravenously at between 0.01 and 10 mg/kg. Patients assigned to dose escalation were diagnosed with hepatocellular carcinoma, melanoma, renal cell or head and neck cancer.

The J segment lost 3 bases and the V segment lost 2 bases, leaving 9 bases of the junction unmatched. Germline CDR1 is WSHSY and CDR2 is SAAADI. The CDR3 is 17 amino acids. The table came from immunoSEQ multiplex PCR; TCRdb's copy has only in-frame clones and leaves some out. Counted here are over 65,000 clones, around 90% occurring once; the ten biggest clones make up 1.5% to 2%. Study-wide findings and caveats: Those patients achieving a partial response at 0.1-3.0 mg/kg showed among the lowest clonal expansion.

About this clone itself: The target antigen is unknown.

This sequence joins TRBV10-2 and TRBJ1-4, with 7 nucleotides matching TRBD1. This sample comprised CD4+ or CD8+ T cells sorted from blood, obtained in a trial of the OX40 agonist ivuxolimab. The TCR sequence derives from an adult with an advanced solid tumor such as melanoma, head and neck, liver or kidney cancer. In nucleotides, the CDR3 is TGCGCCAGCAGTGAGCCAGCCCTCCAGGGGGCTAATGAAAAACTGTTTTTT. It yields the protein CASSEPALQGANEKLFF.